The T cell receptor (beta chain) described here comes from a study of blood T cell repertoires in COVID-19. Study details: COVID-19 samples, acute and convalescent, were from the United States, Italy and Spain. Nucleic acid was either cDNA or gDNA, and it came from T cells, B-cell-depleted T cells, or PBMCs.

CDR3 length equals 13 residues. V lost 8 bases and J 8 bases, leaving 18 bases between the germline ends. The V gene's germline CDR1 is MNHEY and CDR2 SVGAGI. In the authors' methods: Reference gene primer amplification gave nucleated cell count estimates. Libraries were prepared by immunoSEQ multiplex PCR; TCRdb keeps only in-frame clonotypes and omits some of them. D and trimming were read from the DNA, whereas the V and J calls and clone size are those reported in that table. Of approximately 240,000 clones listed, 70% to 85% are singletons. The specimen sequenced was peripheral blood. V and J are TRBV6-5 and TRBJ1-2; possibly TRBD1 for D (5 bases). The TCR sequence derives from a woman aged 40 to 50 with active or convalescent COVID-19. The CDR3 coding sequence is TGTGCCAGCGAAGCCAGAGGACAATGGGGCTACACCTTC. It codes for CASEARGQWGYTF.